This TCR beta chain was recovered during a study of graft-versus-host responses after intestinal transplantation. In the study overall: Transplants were multivisceral, liver-intestinal, or isolated intestinal.

Whole-study results and caveats: GvH clones turned up in recipient marrow; some had shown up first in ileum or blood. Elevated graft-versus-host to host-versus-graft clonal ratios in allografts were recorded for patients with graft-donor T cell macrochimerism.

In regard to this clone: What it binds is not known.

TCRdb's table, derived via immunoSEQ multiplex PCR, lists solely in-frame clones and lacks some. The data show about 130,000 clones, approximately 94% seen once. Germline-derived CDR1 and CDR2 are ENHRY and SYGVKD. The J segment lost 6 bases and the V segment lost 11 bases, leaving 11 bases of the junction unmatched. This CDR3 is 15 amino acids long. The rearrangement links TRBV10-3 to TRBJ2-3; 13 nucleotides agree with TRBD2. This TCR was recovered from a human donor who received an intestinal transplant. The input for sequencing was unstimulated CD4+ T cells sorted from spleen or lymph node cells, taken before intestinal transplant. The CDR3 region has the DNA TGTGCCTCCACCGGACTAGCGGGGGAGCGGGATACGCAGTATTTT. Translated: CASTGLAGERDTQYF.